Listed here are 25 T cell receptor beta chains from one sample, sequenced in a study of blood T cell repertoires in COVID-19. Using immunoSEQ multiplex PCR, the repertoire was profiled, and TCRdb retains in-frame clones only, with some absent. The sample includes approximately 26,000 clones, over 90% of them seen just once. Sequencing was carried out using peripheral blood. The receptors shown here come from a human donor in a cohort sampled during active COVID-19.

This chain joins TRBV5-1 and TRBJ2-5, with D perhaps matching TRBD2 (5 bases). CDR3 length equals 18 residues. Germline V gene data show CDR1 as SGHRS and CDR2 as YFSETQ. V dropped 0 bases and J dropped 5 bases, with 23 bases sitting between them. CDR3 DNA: TGCGCCAGCAGCTTGGGATCTGGAGGCGGAGGCCTCTGGGAGACCCAGTACTTC. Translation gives CASSLGSGGGGLWETQYF.

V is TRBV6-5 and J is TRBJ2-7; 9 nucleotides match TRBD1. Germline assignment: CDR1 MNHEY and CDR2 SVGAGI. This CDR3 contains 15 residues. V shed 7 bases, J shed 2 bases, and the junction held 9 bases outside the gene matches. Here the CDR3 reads CASTIGTGFPYEQYF. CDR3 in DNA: TGTGCCAGCACTATCGGGACAGGGTTCCCCTACGAGCAGTACTTC.

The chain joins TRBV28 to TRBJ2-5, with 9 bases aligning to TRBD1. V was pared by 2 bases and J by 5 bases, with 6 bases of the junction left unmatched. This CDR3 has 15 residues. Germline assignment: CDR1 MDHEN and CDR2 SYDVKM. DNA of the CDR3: TGTGCCAGCAGTTTAGCAGGGACAGGGAGGGAGACCCAGTACTTC. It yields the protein CASSLAGTGRETQYF.

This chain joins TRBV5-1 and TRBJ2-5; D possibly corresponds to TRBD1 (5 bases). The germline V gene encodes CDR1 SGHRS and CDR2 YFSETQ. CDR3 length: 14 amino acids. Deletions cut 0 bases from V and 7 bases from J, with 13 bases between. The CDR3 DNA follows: TGCGCCAGCAGCTTGGAGGCAGGGATAGTGACCCAGTACTTC. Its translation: CASSLEAGIVTQYF.

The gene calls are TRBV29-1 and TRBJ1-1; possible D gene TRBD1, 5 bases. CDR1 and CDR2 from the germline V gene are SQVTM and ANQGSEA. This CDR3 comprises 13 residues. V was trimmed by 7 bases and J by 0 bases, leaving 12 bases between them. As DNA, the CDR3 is TGCAGCGGGGAGGGACGGGTGAACACTGAAGCTTTCTTT. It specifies CSGEGRVNTEAFF.

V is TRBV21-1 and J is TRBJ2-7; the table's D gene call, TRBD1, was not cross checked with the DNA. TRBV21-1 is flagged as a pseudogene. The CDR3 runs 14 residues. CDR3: CASSKGQAFWEQYF. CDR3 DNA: TGTGCCAGCAGCAAAGGACAGGCCTTTTGGGAGCAGTACTTC.

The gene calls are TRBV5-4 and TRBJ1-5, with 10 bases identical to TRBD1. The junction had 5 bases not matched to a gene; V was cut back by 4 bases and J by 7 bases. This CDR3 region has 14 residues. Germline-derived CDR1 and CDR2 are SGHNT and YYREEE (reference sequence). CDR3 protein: CASSLDRGDQPQHF. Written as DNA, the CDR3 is TGTGCCAGCAGCCTGGACAGGGGGGACCAGCCCCAGCATTTT.

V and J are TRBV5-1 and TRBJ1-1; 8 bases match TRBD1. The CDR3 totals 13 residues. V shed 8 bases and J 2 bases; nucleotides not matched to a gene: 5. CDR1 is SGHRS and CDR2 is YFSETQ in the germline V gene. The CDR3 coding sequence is TGCGCCAGTTCGACAGGGGCCAACACTGAAGCTTTCTTT. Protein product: CASSTGANTEAFF.

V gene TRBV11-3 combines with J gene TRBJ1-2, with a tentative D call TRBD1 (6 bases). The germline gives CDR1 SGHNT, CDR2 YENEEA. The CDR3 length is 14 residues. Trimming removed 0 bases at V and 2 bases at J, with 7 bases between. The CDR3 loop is CASSLDRGNYGYTF. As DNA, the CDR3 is TGTGCCAGCAGCTTAGACAGGGGAAACTATGGCTACACCTTC.

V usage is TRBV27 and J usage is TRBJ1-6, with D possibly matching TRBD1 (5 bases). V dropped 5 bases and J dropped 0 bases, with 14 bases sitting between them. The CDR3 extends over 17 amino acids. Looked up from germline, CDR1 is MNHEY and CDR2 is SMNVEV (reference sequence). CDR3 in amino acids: CASSDFSGASYNSPLHF. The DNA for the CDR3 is TGTGCCAGCAGTGATTTTAGCGGGGCCTCCTATAATTCACCCCTCCACTTT.

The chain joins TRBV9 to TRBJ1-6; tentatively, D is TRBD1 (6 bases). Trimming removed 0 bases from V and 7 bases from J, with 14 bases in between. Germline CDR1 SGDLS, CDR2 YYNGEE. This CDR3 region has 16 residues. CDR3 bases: TGTGCCAGCAGCGTAGGGGAGCTTAGGGGGAATTCACCCCTCCACTTT. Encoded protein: CASSVGELRGNSPLHF.

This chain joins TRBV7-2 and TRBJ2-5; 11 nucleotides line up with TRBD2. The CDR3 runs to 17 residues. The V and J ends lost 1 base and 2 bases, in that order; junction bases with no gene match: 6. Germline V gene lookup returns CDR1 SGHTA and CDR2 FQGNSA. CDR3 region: CASSLVLSGGVQETQYF. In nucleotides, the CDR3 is TGTGCCAGCAGCTTAGTTCTTAGCGGGGGGGTGCAAGAGACCCAGTACTTC.

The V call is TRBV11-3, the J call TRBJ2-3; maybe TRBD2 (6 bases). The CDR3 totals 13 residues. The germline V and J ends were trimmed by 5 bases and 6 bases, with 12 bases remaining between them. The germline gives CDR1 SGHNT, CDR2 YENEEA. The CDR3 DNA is TGTGCCAGCAGCGCCTCGCTAGCGGATACGCAGTATTTT. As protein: CASSASLADTQYF. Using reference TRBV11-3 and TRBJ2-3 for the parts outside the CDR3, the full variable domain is EAGVVQSPRYKIIEKKQPVAFWCNPISGHNTLYWYLQNLGQGPELLIRYENEEAVDDSQLPKDRFSAERLKGVDSTLKIQPAELGDSAVYLCASSASLADTQYFGPGTRLTVL.

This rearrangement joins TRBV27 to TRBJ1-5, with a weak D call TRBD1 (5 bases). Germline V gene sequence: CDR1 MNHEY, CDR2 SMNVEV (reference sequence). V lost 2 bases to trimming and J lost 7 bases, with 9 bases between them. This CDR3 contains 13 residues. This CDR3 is CASSLQGRQPQHF. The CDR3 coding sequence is TGTGCCAGCAGTTTACAGGGCAGGCAGCCCCAGCATTTT.

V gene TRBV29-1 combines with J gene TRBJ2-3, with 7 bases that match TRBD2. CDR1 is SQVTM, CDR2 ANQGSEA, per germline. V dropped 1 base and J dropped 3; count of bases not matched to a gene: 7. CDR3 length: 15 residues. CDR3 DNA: TGCAGCGTTGAAGCCCAGCCTAGCGGAACAGATACGCAGTATTTT. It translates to CSVEAQPSGTDTQYF.

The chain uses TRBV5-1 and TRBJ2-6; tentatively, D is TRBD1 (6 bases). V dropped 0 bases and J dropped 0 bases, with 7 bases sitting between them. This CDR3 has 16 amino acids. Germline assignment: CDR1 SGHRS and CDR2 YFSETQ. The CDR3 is CASSLGQDSGANVLTF. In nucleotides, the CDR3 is TGCGCCAGCAGCTTGGGACAGGACTCTGGGGCCAACGTCCTGACTTTC.

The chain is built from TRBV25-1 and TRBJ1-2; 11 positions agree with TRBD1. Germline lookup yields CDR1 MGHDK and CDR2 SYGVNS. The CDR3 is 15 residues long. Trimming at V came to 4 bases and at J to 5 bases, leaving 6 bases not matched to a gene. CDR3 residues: CASSATGTGGYGYTF. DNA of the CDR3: TGTGCCAGCAGTGCCACCGGGACAGGGGGATATGGCTACACCTTC.

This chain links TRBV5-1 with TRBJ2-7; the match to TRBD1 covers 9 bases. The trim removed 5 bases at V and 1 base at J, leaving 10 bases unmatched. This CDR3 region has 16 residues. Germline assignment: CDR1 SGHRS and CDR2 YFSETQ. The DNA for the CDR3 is TGCGCCAGCAGTTCCCAGGGACAGGGATATTCCTACGAGCAGTACTTC. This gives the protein CASSSQGQGYSYEQYF. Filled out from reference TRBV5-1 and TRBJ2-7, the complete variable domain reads KAGVTQTPRYLIKTRGQQVTLSCSPISGHRSVSWYQQTPGQGLQFLFEYFSETQRNKGNFPGRFSGRQFSNSRSEMNVSTLELGDSALYLCASSSQGQGYSYEQYFGPGTRLTVT.

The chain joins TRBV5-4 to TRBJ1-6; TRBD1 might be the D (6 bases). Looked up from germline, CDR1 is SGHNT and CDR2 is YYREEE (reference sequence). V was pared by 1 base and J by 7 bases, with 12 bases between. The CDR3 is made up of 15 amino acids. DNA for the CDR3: TGTGCCAGCAGCTTGCGTGCCAGGGGAAATTCACCCCTCCACTTT. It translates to CASSLRARGNSPLHF.

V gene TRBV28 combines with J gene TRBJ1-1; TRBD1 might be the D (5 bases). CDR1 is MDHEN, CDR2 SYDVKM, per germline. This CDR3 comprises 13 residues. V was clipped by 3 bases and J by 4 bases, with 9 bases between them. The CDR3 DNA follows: TGTGCCAGCAGTTTGGGCGGGGCCACTGAAGCTTTCTTT. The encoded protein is CASSLGGATEAFF.

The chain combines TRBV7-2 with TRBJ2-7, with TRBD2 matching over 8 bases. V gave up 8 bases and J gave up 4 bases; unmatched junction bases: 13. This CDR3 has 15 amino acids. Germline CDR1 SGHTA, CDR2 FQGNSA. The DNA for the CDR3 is TGTGCCAGCGAAGGAACGGGGGGGGTGGCTTACGAGCAGTACTTC. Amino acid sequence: CASEGTGGVAYEQYF.

This CDR3 reads CAWRGQMNTEAFF. The CDR3 region has the DNA TGTGCCTGGAGAGGACAGATGAACACTGAAGCTTTCTTT. J is TRBJ1-1 and V is TRBV30; the D gene is possibly TRBD1 (6 bases). V lost 3 bases and J 0 bases, leaving 8 bases between the germline ends. The germline V gene encodes CDR1 GTSNPN and CDR2 SVGIG (reference sequence). This CDR3 contains 13 residues.

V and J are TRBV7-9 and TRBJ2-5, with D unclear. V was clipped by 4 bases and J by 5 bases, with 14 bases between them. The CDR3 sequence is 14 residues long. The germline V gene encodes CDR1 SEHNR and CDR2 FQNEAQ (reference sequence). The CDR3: CASSSPTLGETQYF. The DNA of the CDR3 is TGTGCCAGCAGCTCGCCGACCCTCGGGGAGACCCAGTACTTC.

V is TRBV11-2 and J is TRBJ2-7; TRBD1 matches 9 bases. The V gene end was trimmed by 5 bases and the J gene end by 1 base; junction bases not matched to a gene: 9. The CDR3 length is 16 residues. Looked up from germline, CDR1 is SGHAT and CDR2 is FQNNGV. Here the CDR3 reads CASSTGQGYRSYEQYF. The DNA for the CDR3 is TGTGCCAGCAGCACTGGACAGGGGTACCGGTCCTACGAGCAGTACTTC.

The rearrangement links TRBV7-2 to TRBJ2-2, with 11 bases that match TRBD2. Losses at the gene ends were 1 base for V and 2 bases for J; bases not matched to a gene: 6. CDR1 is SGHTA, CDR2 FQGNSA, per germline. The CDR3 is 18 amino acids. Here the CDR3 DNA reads TGTGCCAGCAGCTTAGTTCCTAGCGGGGGGACAAACACCGGGGAGCTGTTTTTT. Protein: CASSLVPSGGTNTGELFF. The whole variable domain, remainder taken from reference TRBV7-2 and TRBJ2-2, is GAGVSQSPSNKVTEKGKDVELRCDPISGHTALYWYRQSLGQGLEFLIYFQGNSAPDKSGLPSDRFSAERTGGSVSTLTIQRTQQEDSAVYLCASSLVPSGGTNTGELFFGEGSRLTVL.